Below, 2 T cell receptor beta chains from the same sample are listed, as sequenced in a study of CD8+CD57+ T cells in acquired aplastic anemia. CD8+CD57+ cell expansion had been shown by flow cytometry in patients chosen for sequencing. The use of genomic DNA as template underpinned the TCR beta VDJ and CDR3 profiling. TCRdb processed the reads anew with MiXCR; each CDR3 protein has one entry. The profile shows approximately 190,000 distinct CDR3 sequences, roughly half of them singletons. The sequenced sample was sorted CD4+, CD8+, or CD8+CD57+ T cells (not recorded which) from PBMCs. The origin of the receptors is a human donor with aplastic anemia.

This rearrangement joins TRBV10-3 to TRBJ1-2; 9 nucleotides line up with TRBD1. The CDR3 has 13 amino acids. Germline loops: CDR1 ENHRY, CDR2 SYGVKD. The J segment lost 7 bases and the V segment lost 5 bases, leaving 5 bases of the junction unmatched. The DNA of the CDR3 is TGTGCCATCAGTTCGGGACAGGGCGGTGGCTACACCTTC. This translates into CAISSGQGGGYTF.

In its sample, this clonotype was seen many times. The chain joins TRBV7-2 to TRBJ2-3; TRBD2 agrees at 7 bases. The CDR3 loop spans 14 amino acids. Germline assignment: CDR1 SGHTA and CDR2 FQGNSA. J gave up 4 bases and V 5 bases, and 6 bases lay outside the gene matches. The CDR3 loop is CASSPASGSDTQYF. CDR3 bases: TGTGCCAGCAGCCCGGCTAGCGGATCAGATACGCAGTATTTT.